This record covers a single T cell receptor (beta chain). What this receptor recognizes is not known. It has no much larger one-base neighbor in the sample; base qualities were not kept. Interpreted using the paper, the time point label stands for: five sample-tagged time points from pre-transplant (day -1) to day 368 post-transplant, pooled. Thawed PBMC were stimulated with a CMV IE-1 overlapping peptide library for over ten hours, with no transport inhibitors added. After thawing, cells were rested overnight and were then stimulated in R10 medium with CD28/CD49d costimulation. The IE-1 peptide library was made up of 15-amino-acid peptides, each overlapping by 11 amino acids. Samples from each time point were barcoded using BD Single-Cell Multiplexing Kit Sample Tags, then pooled and stained with sorting antibodies plus oligo-conjugated anti-CD45RA. A BD FACSAria III was used to sort CMV-responsive CD8+CD137+ and CD4+CD154+ T cells at 4-way purity. Blood samples were drawn into EDTA vacutainers and processed by Ficoll gradient within 1-24 hours.

This specimen belongs to a study of immune aging and cytomegalovirus after organ transplant (TCRdb year 2021). At the level of the whole study: All transplant recipients received three-drug immunosuppression with prednisone, tacrolimus, and mycophenolate.

Overall study results and their limits: Following viremia, aged-phenotype cells rose post-transplant in clones of any size, with the rise occurring earlier in large clones (days 200-264) than in small clones. CD57 was not measured in the sequencing data, so a conservative gene-based aging definition was used instead. Large clones contained a bigger proportion of TEMRA cells, and over time the seven largest clones (around 1,900 cells) picked up aged and TEMRA cells and lost TCM cells.

The method behind the library was single-cell sequencing. Sequencing instrument: Illumina NovaSeq 6000. The BD Rhapsody Targeted mRNA and AbSeq Reagent Kit, in a microwell format, was used for cell capture and library preparation. Libraries were prepared to cover TCR, sample tags, AbSeq, and targeted mRNA from the Human T-Cell Expression Panel plus custom TOX and TOX2 primers. An Illumina NovaSeq was used to sequence the libraries. In the paper's pipeline: The analysis covered 10468 cells in total, of which 7,000 to 8,500 were CD8 T cells and a few thousand were CD8 T cells with an identifiable TCR CDR3. Raw data were processed with the BD Rhapsody Targeted Analysis Pipeline with V(D)J processing on the Seven Bridges Genomics platform. Quality control, Sample Tag demultiplexing with Lex-BDSMK, clone identification with VDJ Explorer, and Seurat clustering were all done in SeqGeq 1.6.0. Clones making up <1% of CD8 T cells were classified as non-expanded, and clones making up >2.5% of the sample were classified as clonal expansions. TCRdb redid the processing of the public reads, applying fastp at Q25 and MiXCR, and retained in-frame beta chains. Each entry is one CDR3 protein sequence, shown with its most common DNA and genes. The V and J calls and clone size are TCRdb's, not the authors'. For this sample the table gives approximately 22,000 distinct CDR3 sequences, of which approximately 40% were detected only once. Together, the top ten hold less than 30% of the sample.

At the junction V is shortened by 5 bases and J by 7 bases, with 11 bases in between. Inclusive of the bounding cysteine and phenylalanine, the CDR3 is 11 residues long. Solely the CDR3 DNA is kept, with 33 bases framed from the first base. For CDR1 and CDR2, the germline V gene (reference sequence) lists DFQATT and SNEGSKA. This TCR was recovered from a female donor who had a heart transplant and CMV viremia. Sequenced material: CMV peptide-activated CD4+ and CD8+ T cells sorted from blood, taken at five time points, pooled. Sample cell subset or site, as interpreted from the label and publication: sorted CD8+CD137+ and CD4+CD154+ T cells after more than 9 h CMV IE-1 peptide stimulation. The chain employs TRBV20-1 and TRBJ2-5; no D gene can be assigned with confidence. The DNA reads TGCAGTGCTGGGATTACTGCGACCCAGTACTTC. Translated, this gives CSAGITATQYF.